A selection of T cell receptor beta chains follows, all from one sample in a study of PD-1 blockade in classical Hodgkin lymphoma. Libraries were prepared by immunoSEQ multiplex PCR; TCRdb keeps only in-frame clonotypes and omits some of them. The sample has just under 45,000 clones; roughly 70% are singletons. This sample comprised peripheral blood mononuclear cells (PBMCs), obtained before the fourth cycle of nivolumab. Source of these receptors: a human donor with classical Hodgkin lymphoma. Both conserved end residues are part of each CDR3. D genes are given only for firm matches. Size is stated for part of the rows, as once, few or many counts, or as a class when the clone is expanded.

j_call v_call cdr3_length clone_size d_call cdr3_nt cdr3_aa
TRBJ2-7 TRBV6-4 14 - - TGTGCCAGCAGCCCAGAGGGAGGTTCCTACGAGCAGTACTTC CASSPEGGSYEQYF
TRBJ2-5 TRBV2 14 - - TGTGCCAGCAGTGATACAGAATATGAAGAGACCCAGTACTTC CASSDTEYEETQYF
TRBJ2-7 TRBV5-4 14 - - TGTGCCAGCAGCTTGGGGCAGGCGAGATACGAGCAGTACTTC CASSLGQARYEQYF
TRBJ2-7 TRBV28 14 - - TGTGCCAGCAGGGAGGAGGGTGTGAGATACGAGCAGTACTTC CASREEGVRYEQYF
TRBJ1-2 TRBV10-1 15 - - TGCGCCAGCAGCGAACCGGTAGGCCCGGGGTATGGCTACACCTTC CASSEPVGPGYGYTF
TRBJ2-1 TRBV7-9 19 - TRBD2 TGTGCCAGCAGCCCAAAGGCTAGCGGGGGTCAAAGCTCCTACAATGAGCAGTTCTTC CASSPKASGGQSSYNEQFF
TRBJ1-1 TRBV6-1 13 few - TGTGCCAGCAGCATCCAAGGAGGAATCGGAGCTTTCTTT CASSIQGGIGAFF
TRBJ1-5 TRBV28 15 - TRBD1 TGTGCCAGCAGCCTCGATCAGGGGGCCGGTCAGCCCCAGCATTTT CASSLDQGAGQPQHF
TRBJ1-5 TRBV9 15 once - TGTGCCAGCAGCGTAGAGGGAGGGAGGGGTCAGCCCCAGCATTTT CASSVEGGRGQPQHF
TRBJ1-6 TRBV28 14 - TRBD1 TGTGCCAGCACCTCAGACAGGGTGGACTCACCCCTCCACTTT CASTSDRVDSPLHF
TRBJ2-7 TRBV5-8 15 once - TGTGCCAGCAGCGGGCAAGCGGGCCCCTCCTACGAGCAGTACTTC CASSGQAGPSYEQYF
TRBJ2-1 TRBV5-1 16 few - TGCGCCAGCAGCTTGGGGCGTAGCGACTCCTACAATGAGCAGTTCTTC CASSLGRSDSYNEQFF
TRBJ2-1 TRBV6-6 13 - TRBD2 TGTGCCAGCCTCCGGGGGGGTAGCAATGAGCAGTTCTTC CASLRGGSNEQFF
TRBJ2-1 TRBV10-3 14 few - TGTGCCATCAGTGAGTCCCGACAGTACAATGAGCAGTTCTTC CAISESRQYNEQFF
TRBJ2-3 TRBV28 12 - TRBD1 TGTGCCAGCAGTGGGGACAGGGATACGCAGTATTTT CASSGDRDTQYF
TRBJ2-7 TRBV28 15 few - TGTGCCAGCAGTTTACTTAGGGACATTGCTTGGGAGCAGTACTTC CASSLLRDIAWEQYF
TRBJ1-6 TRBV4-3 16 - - TGCGCCAGCAGCCAAGAGAGGGGATTCTCAGATTCACCCCTCCACTTT CASSQERGFSDSPLHF
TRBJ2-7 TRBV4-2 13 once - TGTGCCAGAAGCTTGGTCTCGGGCTACGAGCAGTACTTC CARSLVSGYEQYF
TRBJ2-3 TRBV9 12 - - TGTGCCAGCAGCGTAGAGGGGGGTACGCAGTATTTT CASSVEGGTQYF
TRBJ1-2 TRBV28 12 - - TGTGCCAGCAGTACGGAAAGCTATGGCTACACCTTC CASSTESYGYTF
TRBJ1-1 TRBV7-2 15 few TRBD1 TGTGCCAGCAGCCTCACAGGGGGCTTGAACACTGAAGCTTTCTTT CASSLTGGLNTEAFF
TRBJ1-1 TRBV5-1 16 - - TGCGCCAGCAGCCCCATCCCAGGGCTTGGGGACACTGAAGCTTTCTTT CASSPIPGLGDTEAFF
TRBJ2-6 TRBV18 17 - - TGTGCCAGCTCACCACCGTCGCCGCGTTCTGGGGCCAACGTCCTGACTTTC CASSPPSPRSGANVLTF
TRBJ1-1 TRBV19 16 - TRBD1 TGTGCCAGTAGGAAAGGAGTACAGGGGGCGCGGACTGAAGCTTTCTTT CASRKGVQGARTEAFF
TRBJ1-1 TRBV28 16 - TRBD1 TGTGCCAGCAGTTTATGGGGGACAGGGGCGAACACTGAAGCTTTCTTT CASSLWGTGANTEAFF
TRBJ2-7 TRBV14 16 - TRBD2 TGTGCCAGCAGCCAAGCGTGGACTAGCGGGAGCTACGAGCAGTACTTC CASSQAWTSGSYEQYF
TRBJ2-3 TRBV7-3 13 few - TGTGCCAGCAGCCGTCTGGGCCCAGATACGCAGTATTTT CASSRLGPDTQYF
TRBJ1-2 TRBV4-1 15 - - TGCGCCAGCAGCCAACGTGGGCCAGGGGACTATGGCTACACCTTC CASSQRGPGDYGYTF
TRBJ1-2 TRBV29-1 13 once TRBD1 TGCAGCGTTGGGGACAGCCCTAACTATGGCTACACCTTC CSVGDSPNYGYTF
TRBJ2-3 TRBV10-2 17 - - TGCGCCAGCAGTGAACCCCTCAAGGGACCTAGCACAGATACGCAGTATTTT CASSEPLKGPSTDTQYF
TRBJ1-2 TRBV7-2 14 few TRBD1 TGTGCCAGCAGCTACGGGACAGGTTACTATGGCTACACCTTC CASSYGTGYYGYTF
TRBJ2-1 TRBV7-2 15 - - TGTGCCAGCAGCTTATTCGGACTGGACTACAATGAGCAGTTCTTC CASSLFGLDYNEQFF
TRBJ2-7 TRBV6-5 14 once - TGTGCCAGCAGTACGGGGGGCTTATGGTACGAGCAGTACTTC CASSTGGLWYEQYF
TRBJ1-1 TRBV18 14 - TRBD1 TGTGCCAGCAGACCGGGACAGGTCAACACTGAAGCTTTCTTT CASRPGQVNTEAFF
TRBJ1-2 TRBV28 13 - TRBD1 TGTGCCAGCAGTTCGGACAGGGACTATGGCTACACCTTC CASSSDRDYGYTF
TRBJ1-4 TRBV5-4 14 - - TGTGCCAGCAGCTTGCCAGGAACTAATGAAAAACTGTTTTTT CASSLPGTNEKLFF
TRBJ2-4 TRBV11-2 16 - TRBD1 TGTGCCAGCAGCTTACAGGGACAGGGGGCCTTAAACATTCAGTACTTC CASSLQGQGALNIQYF
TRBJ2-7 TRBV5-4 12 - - TGTGCCACCAAATCCCTCGTTAGCGAGCAGTACTTC CATKSLVSEQYF
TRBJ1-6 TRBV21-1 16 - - TGTGCCAGCAGCTCCCCGCACGGGGCATCTAATTCACCCCTCCACTTT CASSSPHGASNSPLHF
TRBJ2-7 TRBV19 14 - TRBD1 TGTGCCAGTAGCACTTCGACAGGGTCCTACGAGCAGTACTTC CASSTSTGSYEQYF
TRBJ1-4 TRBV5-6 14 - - TGTGCCAGCAGCTCAACCGGACTTGGTGAAAAACTGTTTTTT CASSSTGLGEKLFF
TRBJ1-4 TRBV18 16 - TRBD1 TGTGCCAGCTCATCCCGGCCGGGACAGGGGCCTGAAAAACTGTTTTTT CASSSRPGQGPEKLFF
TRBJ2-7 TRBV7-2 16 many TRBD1 TGTGCCAGCAGCTTATTATCACAGGGGGCCCCCTACGAGCAGTACTTC CASSLLSQGAPYEQYF
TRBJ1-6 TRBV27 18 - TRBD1 TGTGCCAGCAGTTCGGCGCGCCAGGGGGGCCGGTATAATTCACCCCTCCACTTT CASSSARQGGRYNSPLHF
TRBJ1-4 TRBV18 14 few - TGTGCCAGCTCCCTCTCAGGGGCGAGCGAAAAACTGTTTTTT CASSLSGASEKLFF
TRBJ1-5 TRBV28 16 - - TGTGCCAGCAGTTTTGGGGCAGATCGGATCAATCAGCCCCAGCATTTT CASSFGADRINQPQHF
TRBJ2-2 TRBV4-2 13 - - TGTGCCAGCAGCCTCGGCTTCACCGGGGAGCTGTTTTTT CASSLGFTGELFF
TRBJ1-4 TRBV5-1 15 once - TGCGCCAGCAGCTCCACCGACTCTACGTATGAAAAACTGTTTTTT CASSSTDSTYEKLFF
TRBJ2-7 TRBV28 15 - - TGTGCCAGCATCTTGAGGAGGGGCCCCGTTTACGAGCAGTACTTC CASILRRGPVYEQYF
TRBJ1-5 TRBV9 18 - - TGTGCCAGCAGCGGGGGGAGCCTTGGGTTTTGGGGCAATCAGCCCCAGCATTTT CASSGGSLGFWGNQPQHF
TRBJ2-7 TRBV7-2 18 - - TGTGCCAGCAGCTTCAGAATACTGGGTCTCTGGGGGCCAGGCGAGCAGTACTTC CASSFRILGLWGPGEQYF
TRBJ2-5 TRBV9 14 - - TGTGCCAGCAGCGTAATGAGCGGACAAGAGACCCAGTACTTC CASSVMSGQETQYF